This entry features one TCR beta chain sequence. Its antigen is not identified. The data were taken from a study of OX40 agonist ivuxolimab in advanced cancers. Study as a whole: Patients got intravenous ivuxolimab at 0.01 to 10 mg/kg every 2 weeks. Of the patients, three showed partial responses, one with hepatocellular carcinoma and two with cutaneous melanoma. Study results and caveats: Also showing low normalized T-cell clonal expansion were some of the nonresponders.

Data came from immunoSEQ multiplex PCR; TCRdb stores just in-frame clones and leaves some out. This sample has approximately 37,000 clones, with nearly 75% found just once. The germline gives CDR1 SGDLS, CDR2 YYNGEE. The CDR3 is made up of 12 amino acids. Trimming at V came to 3 bases and at J to 8 bases, leaving 4 bases not matched to a gene. Sequences were derived from CD4+ or CD8+ T cells sorted from blood, sampled in a trial of the OX40 agonist ivuxolimab. J is TRBJ1-2 and V is TRBV9, with 7 bases aligning to TRBD1. This sequence originates from an adult with an advanced solid tumor such as melanoma, head and neck, liver or kidney cancer. The CDR3 is CASSGTGTGYTF. The CDR3 DNA sequence: TGTGCCAGCAGCGGGACAGGAACGGGCTACACCTTC. Together with reference TRBV9 and TRBJ1-2, the CDR3 gives the full variable domain: DSGVTQTPKHLITATGQRVTLRCSPRSGDLSVYWYQQSLDQGLQFLIQYYNGEERAKGNILERFSAQQFPDLHSELNLSSLELGDSALYFCASSGTGTGYTFGSGTRLTVV.